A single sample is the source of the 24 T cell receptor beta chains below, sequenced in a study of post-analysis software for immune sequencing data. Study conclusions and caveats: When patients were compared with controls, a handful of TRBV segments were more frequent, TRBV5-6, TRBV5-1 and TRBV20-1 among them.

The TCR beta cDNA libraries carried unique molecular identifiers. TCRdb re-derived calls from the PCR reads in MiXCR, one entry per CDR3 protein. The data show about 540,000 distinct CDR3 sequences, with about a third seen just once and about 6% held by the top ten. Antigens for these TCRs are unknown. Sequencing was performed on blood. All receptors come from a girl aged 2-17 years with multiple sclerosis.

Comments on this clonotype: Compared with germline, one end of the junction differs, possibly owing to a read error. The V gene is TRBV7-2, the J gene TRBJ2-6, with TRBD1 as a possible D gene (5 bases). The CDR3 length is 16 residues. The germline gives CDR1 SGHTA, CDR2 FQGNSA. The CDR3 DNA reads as TGTGCCAGCAGCCTCGACTCCAACTCTGGGGCCAACGTCCGGACTTTC. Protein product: CASSLDSNSGANVRTF.

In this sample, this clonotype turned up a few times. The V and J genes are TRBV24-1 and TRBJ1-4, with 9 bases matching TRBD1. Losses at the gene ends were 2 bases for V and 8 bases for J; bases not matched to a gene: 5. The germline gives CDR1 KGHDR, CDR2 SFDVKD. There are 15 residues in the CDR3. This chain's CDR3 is CATSDSDRGGEKLFF. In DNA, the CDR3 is TGTGCCACCAGTGATTCGGACAGGGGAGGAGAAAAACTGTTTTTT.

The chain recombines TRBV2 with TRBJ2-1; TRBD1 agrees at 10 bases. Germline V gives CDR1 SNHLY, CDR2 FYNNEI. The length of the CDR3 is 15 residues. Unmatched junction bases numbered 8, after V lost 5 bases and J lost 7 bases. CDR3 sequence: CASSLRQGARNEQFF. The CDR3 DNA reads TGTGCCAGCAGTTTGAGACAGGGGGCTCGTAATGAGCAGTTCTTC.

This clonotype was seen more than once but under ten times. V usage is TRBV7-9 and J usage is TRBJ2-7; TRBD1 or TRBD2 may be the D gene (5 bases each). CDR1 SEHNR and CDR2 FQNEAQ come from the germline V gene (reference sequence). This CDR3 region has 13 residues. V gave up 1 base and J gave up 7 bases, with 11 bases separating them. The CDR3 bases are TGTGCCAGCAGCTTAGTGGGGGATTTTGAGCAGTACTTC. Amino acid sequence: CASSLVGDFEQYF.

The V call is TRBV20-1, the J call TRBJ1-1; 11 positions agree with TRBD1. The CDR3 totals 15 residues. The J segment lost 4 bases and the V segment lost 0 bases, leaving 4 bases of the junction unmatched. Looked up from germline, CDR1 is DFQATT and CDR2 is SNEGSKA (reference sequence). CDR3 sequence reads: CSARDWTGGGTEAFF. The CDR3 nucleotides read TGCAGTGCTAGAGATTGGACAGGGGGCGGCACTGAAGCTTTCTTT.

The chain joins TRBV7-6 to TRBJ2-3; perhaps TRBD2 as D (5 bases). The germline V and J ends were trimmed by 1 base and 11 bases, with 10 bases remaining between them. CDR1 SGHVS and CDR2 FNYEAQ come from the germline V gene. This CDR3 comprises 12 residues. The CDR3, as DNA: TGTGCCAGCAGCTTAGTCGGGGAAATGCAGTATTTT. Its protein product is CASSLVGEMQYF.

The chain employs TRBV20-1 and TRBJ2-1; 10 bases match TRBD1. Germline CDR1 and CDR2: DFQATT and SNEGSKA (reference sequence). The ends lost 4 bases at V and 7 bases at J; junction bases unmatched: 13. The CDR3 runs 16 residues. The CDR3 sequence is CSAKVTRDRGGNEQFF. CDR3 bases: TGCAGTGCTAAAGTGACCCGGGACAGGGGTGGTAATGAGCAGTTCTTC.

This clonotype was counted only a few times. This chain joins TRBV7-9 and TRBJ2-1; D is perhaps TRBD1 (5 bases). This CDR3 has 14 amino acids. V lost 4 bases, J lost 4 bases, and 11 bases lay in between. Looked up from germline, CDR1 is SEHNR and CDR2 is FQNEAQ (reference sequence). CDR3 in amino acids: CASSSVDSYNEQFF. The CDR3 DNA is TGTGCCAGCAGCTCAGTAGACAGTTACAATGAGCAGTTCTTC.

CDR3 in DNA: TGTGCCACCAGAGGAGGGTCCTCCTACGAGCAGTACTTC. It is translated as CATRGGSSYEQYF. The chain is built from TRBV15 and TRBJ2-7; perhaps TRBD2 as D (6 bases). The CDR3 consists of 13 residues. CDR1 and CDR2 (germline): LNHNV, YYDKDF (reference sequence). Trimming pared 6 bases from V and 0 bases from J, leaving 9 bases between.

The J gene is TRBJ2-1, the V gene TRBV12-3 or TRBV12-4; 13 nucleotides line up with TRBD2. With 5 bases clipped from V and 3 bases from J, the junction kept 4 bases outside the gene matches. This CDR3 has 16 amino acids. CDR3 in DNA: TGTGCCAGCAGTACGACTAGCGGGGGGATCTACAATGAGCAGTTCTTC. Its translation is CASSTTSGGIYNEQFF.

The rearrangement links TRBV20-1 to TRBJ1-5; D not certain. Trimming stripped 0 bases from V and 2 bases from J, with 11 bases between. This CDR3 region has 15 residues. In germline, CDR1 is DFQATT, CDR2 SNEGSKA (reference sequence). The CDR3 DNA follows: TGCAGTGCTAGAGATAGCAGGTGGGGCAATCAGCCCCAGCATTTT. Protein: CSARDSRWGNQPQHF.

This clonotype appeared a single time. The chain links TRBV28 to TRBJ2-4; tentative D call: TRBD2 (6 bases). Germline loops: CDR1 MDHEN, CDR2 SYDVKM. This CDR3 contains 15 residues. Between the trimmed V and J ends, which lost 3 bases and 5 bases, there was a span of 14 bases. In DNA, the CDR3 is TGTGCCAGCAGTTTCCCTCGGGGACTCCAAAACATTCAGTACTTC. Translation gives CASSFPRGLQNIQYF. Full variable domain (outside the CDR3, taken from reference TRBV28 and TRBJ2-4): DVKVTQSSRYLVKRTGEKVFLECVQDMDHENMFWYRQDPGLGLRLIYFSYDVKMKEKGDIPEGYSVSREKKERFSLILESASTNQTSMYLCASSFPRGLQNIQYFGAGTRLSVL.

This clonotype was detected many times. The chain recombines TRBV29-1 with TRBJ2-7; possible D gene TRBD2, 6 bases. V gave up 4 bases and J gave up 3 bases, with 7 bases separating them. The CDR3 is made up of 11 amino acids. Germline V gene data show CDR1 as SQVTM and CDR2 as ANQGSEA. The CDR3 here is CSVGGDYEQYF. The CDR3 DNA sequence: TGCAGCGTTGGGGGGGACTACGAGCAGTACTTC.

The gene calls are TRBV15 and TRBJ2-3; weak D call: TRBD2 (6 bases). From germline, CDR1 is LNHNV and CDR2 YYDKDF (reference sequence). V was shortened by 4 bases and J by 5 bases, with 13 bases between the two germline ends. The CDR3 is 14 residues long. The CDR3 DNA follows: TGTGCCACCAGCACTGGAGGGGATGGAGATACGCAGTATTTT. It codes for CATSTGGDGDTQYF.

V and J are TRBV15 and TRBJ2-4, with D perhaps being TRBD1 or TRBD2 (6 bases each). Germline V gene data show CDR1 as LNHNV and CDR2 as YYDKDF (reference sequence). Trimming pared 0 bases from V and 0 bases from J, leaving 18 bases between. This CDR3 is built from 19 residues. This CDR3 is CATSRESIAGQLAKNIQYF. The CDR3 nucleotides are TGTGCCACCAGCAGAGAATCGATTGCGGGACAACTAGCCAAAAACATTCAGTACTTC.

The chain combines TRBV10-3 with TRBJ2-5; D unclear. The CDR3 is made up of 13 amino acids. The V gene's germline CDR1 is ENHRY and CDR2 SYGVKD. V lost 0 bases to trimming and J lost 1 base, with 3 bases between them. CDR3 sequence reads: CAISESPQETQYF. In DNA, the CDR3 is TGTGCCATCAGTGAGTCCCCCCAAGAGACCCAGTACTTC.

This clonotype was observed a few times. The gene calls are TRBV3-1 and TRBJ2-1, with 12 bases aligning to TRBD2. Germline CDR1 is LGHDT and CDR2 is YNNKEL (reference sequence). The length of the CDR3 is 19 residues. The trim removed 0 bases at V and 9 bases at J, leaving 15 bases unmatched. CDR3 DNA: TGTGCCAGCAGCCAAGATAGGGCCAAGGTCCTAGCGGGGGGGGCTGAGCAGTTCTTC. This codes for CASSQDRAKVLAGGAEQFF.

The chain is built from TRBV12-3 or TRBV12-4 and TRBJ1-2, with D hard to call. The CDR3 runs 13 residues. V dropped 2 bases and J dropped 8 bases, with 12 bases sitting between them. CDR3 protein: CASSLLTGKGYTF. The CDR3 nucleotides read TGTGCCAGCAGTTTACTTACGGGGAAGGGCTACACCTTC.

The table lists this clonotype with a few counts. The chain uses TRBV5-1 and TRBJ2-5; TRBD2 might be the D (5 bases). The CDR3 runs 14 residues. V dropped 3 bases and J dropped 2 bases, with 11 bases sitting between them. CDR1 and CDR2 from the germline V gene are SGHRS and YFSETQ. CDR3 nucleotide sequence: TGCGCCAGCAGCTGGCCGGGATCTCAAGAGACCCAGTACTTC. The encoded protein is CASSWPGSQETQYF.

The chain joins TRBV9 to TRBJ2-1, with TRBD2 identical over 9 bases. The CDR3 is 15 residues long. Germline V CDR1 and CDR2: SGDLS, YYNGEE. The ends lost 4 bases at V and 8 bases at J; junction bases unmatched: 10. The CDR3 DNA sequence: TGTGCCAGCAGCCAATGGAGCGGGGGGATCGATGAGCAGTTCTTC. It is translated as CASSQWSGGIDEQFF.

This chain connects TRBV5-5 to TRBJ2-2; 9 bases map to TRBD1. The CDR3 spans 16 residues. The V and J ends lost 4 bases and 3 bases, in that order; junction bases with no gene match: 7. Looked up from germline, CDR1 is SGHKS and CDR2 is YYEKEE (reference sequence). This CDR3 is CASSPLDRGDTGELFF. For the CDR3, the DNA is TGTGCCAGCAGCCCACTGGACAGGGGAGACACCGGGGAGCTGTTTTTT.

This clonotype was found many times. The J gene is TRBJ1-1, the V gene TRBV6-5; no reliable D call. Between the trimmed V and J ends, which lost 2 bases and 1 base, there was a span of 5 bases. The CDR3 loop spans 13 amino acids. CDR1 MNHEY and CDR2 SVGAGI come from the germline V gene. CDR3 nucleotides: TGTGCCAGCAGTTACACGGGGAACACTGAAGCTTTCTTT. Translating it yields CASSYTGNTEAFF.

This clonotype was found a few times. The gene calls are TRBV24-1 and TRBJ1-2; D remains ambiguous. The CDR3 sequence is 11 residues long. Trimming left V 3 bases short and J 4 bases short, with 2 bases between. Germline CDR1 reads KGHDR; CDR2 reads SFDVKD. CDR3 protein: CATSDIYGYTF. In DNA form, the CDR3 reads TGTGCCACCAGTGATATCTATGGCTACACCTTC.

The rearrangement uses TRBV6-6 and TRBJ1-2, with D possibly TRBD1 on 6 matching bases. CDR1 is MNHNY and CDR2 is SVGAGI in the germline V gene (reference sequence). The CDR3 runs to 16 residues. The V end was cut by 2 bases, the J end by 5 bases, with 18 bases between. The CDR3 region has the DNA TGTGCCAGCAGTTACGCCCCCCGTAGGGGGAGGTATGGCTACACCTTC. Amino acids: CASSYAPRRGRYGYTF.